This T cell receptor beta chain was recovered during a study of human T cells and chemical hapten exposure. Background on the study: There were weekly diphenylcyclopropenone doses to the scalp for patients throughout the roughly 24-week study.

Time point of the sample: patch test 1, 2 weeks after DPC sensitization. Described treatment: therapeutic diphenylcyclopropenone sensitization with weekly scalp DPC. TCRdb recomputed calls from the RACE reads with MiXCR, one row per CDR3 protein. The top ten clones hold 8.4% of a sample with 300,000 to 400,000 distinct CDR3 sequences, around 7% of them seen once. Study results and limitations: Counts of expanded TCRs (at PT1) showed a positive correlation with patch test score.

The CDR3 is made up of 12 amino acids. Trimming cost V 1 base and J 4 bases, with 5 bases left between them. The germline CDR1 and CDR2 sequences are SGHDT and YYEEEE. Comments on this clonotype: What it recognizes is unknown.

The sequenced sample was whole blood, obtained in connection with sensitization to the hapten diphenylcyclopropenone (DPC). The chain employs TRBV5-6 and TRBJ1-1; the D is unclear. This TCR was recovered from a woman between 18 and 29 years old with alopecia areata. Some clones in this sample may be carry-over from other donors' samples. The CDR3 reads CASSLLVTEAFF. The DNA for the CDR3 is TGTGCCAGCAGCTTGTTGGTCACTGAAGCTTTCTTT.